This T cell receptor beta chain comes out of a study of molecular identifiers for immune sequencing clone quantification. In TCRdb, the PCR reads were re-called with MiXCR into one record per CDR3 protein. Of around 470,000 distinct CDR3 sequences in the sample, roughly a fifth were seen once. Naive CD8 T cells, phenotype CD8+CD4-CCR7+CD45RA+, were sorted. In this sample, this clonotype turned up a few times. Germline loops: CDR1 LNHDA, CDR2 SQIVND (reference sequence). Trimming shortened V by 4 bases and J by 3 bases, and 19 bases separated the two germline ends. The CDR3 spans 16 residues. The receptor was derived from a human donor in good health. Some libraries in this study had Jurkat cell RNA spiked in. What was sequenced was naive CD8+ T cells from blood, with Jurkat cell RNA spiked in. Subset here: FACS-sorted CD8+CD4-CCR7+CD45RA+ naive T cells. J is TRBJ2-7 and V is TRBV19; possibly TRBD2 for D (6 bases). DNA of the CDR3: TGTGCCAGTAGTACGACGGGGGATAAGGGCTTCTACGAGCAGTACTTC. This gives the protein CASSTTGDKGFYEQYF.